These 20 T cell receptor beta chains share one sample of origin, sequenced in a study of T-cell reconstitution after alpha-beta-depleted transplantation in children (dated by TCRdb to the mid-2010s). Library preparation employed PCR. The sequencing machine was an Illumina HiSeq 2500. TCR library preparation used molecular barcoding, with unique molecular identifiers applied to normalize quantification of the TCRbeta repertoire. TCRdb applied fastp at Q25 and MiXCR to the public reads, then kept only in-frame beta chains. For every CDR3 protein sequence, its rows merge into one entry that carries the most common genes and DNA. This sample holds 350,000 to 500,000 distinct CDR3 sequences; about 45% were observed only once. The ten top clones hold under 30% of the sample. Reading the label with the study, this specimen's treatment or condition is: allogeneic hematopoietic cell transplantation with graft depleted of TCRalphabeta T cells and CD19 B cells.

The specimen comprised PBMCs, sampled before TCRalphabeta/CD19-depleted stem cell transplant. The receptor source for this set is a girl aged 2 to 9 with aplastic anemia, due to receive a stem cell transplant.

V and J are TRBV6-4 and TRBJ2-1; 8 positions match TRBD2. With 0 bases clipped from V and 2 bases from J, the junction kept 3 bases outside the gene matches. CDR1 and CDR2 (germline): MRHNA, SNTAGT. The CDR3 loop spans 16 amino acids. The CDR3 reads CASSDSAGVPYNEQFF. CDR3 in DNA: TGTGCCAGCAGTGACTCAGCGGGAGTGCCCTACAATGAGCAGTTCTTC.

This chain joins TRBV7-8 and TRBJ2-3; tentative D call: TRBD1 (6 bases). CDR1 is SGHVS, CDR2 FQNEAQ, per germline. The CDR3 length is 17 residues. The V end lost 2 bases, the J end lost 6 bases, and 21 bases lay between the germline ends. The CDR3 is CASSLRTVGPGNDTQYF. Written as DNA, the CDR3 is TGTGCCAGCAGCTTACGGACAGTGGGACCTGGGAATGATACGCAGTATTTT.

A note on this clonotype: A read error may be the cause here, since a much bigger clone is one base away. The CDR3 loop is CSARHEQFF. CDR3 nucleotide sequence: TGCAGTGCTAGACATGAGCAGTTCTTC. This rearrangement joins TRBV20-1 to TRBJ2-1; D uncertain. The V end was cut by 2 bases, the J end by 8 bases, with 1 base between. There are 9 residues in the CDR3. Germline assignment: CDR1 DFQATT and CDR2 SNEGSKA (reference sequence).

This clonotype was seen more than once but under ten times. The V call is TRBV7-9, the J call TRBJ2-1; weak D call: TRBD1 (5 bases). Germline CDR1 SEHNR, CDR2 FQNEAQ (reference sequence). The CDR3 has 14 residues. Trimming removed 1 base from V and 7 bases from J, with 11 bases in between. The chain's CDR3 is CASSLDRPRNEQFF. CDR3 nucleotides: TGTGCCAGCAGCTTAGACAGGCCTAGGAATGAGCAGTTCTTC.

DNA for the CDR3: TGTGCCAGCAGCCCTTCCCTCGGACTAGCGGGATATACTAGCACAGATACGCAGTATTTT. The encoded protein is CASSPSLGLAGYTSTDTQYF. This chain connects TRBV3-1 to TRBJ2-3, with TRBD2 identical over 12 bases. CDR3 length: 20 residues. CDR1 is LGHDT, CDR2 YNNKEL, per germline (reference sequence). Germline trimming cut 4 bases from V and 0 bases from J; bases unmatched to any gene: 14.

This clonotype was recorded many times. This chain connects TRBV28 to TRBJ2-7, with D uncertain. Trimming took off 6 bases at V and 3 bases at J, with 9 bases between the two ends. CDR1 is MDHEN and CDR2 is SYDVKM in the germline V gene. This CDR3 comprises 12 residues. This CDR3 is CASSPVLYEQYF. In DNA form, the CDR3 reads TGTGCCAGCAGCCCGGTCCTCTACGAGCAGTACTTC.

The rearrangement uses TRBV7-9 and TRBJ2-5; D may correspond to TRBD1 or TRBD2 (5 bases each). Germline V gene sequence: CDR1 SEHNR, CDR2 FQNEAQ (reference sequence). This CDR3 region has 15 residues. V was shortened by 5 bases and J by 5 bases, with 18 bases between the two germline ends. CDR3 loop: CASSTVPGAQETQYF. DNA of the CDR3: TGTGCCAGCAGCACAGTCCCCGGGGCCCAGGAGACCCAGTACTTC. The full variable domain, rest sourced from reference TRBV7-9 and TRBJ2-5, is DTGVSQNPRHKITKRGQNVTFRCDPISEHNRLYWYRQTLGQGPEFLTYFQNEAQLEKSRLLSDRFSAERPKGSFSTLEIQRTEQGDSAMYLCASSTVPGAQETQYFGPGTRLLVL.

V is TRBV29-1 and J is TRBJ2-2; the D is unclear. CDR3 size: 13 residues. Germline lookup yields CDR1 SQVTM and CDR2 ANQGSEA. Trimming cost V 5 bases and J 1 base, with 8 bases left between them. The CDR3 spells CSVTDLNTGELFF. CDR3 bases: TGCAGCGTTACCGACTTGAACACCGGGGAGCTGTTTTTT.

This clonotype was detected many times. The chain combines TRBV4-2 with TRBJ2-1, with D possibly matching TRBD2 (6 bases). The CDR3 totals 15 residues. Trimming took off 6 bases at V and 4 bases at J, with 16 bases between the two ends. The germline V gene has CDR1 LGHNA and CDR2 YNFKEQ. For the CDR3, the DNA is TGTGCCAGCAGTCAGACTAGGCCCCTATACAATGAGCAGTTCTTC. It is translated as CASSQTRPLYNEQFF.

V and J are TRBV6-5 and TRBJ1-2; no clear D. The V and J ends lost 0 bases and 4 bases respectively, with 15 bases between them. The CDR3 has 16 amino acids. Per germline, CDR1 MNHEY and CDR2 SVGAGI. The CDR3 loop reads CASSYSTPPGAYGYTF. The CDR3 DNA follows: TGTGCCAGCAGTTACTCGACCCCCCCGGGAGCCTATGGCTACACCTTC.

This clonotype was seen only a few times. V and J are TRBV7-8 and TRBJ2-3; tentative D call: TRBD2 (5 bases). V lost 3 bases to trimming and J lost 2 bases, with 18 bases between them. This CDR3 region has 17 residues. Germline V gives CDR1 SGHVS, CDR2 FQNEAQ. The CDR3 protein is CASSFLSLADPTDTQYF. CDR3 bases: TGTGCCAGCAGCTTTTTATCTCTAGCCGACCCCACAGATACGCAGTATTTT.

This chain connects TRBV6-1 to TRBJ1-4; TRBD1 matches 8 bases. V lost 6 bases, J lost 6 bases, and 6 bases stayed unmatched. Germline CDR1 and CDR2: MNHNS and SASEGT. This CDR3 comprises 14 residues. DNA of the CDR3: TGTGCCAGCAGGCAAGGACAGGGTCATGAAAAACTGTTTTTT. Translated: CASRQGQGHEKLFF.

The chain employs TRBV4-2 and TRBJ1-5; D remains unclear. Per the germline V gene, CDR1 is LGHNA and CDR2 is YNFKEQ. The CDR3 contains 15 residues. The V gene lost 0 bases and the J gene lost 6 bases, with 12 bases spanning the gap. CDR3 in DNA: TGTGCCAGCAGCCAAGATAAGGGAGTTGGTCAGCCCCAGCATTTT. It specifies CASSQDKGVGQPQHF.

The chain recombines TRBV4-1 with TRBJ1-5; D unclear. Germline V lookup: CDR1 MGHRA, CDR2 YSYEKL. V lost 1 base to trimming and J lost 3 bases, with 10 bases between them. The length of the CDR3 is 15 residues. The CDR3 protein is CASSQVPGSNQPQHF. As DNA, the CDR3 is TGCGCCAGCAGCCAAGTTCCGGGGTCCAATCAGCCCCAGCATTTT.

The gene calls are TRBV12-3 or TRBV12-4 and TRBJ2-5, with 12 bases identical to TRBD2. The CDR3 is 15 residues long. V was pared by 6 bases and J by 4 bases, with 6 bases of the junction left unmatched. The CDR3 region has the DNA TGTGCCAGCAGCCCTAGCGGGGGGGCGACAGAGACCCAGTACTTC. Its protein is CASSPSGGATETQYF.

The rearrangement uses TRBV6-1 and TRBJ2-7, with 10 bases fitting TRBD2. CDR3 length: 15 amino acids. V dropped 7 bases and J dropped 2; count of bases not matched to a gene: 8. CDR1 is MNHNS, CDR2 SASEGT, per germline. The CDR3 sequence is CASTIPGLAPYEQYF. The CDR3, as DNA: TGTGCCAGCACTATACCGGGACTAGCGCCCTACGAGCAGTACTTC.

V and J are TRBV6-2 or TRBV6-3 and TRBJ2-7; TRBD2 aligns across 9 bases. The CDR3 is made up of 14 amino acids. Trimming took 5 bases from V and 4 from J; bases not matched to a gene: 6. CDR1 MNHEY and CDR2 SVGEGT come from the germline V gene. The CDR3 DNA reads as TGTGCCAGCAGTCGGACTAGCGTGGTATACGAGCAGTACTTC. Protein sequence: CASSRTSVVYEQYF.

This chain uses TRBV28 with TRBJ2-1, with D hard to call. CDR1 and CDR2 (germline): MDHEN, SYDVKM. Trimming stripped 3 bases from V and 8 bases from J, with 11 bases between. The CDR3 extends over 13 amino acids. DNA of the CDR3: TGTGCCAGCAGTTTGGTGCCCTGGGATGAGCAGTTCTTC. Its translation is CASSLVPWDEQFF.

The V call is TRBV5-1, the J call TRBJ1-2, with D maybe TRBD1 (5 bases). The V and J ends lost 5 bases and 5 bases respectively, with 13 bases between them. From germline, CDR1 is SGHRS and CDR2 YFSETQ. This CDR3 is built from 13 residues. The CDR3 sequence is CASRGQGEYGYTF. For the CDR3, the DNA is TGCGCCAGCAGGGGGCAGGGAGAATATGGCTACACCTTC.

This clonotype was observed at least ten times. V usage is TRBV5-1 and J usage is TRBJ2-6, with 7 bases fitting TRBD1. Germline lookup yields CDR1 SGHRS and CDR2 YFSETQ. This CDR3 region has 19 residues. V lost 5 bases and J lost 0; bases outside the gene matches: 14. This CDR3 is CASRGGSLRTNSGANVLTF. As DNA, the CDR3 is TGCGCCAGCAGAGGGGGCAGCCTTAGAACCAACTCTGGGGCCAACGTCCTGACTTTC.